This passage covers 26 T cell receptor beta chains from one sample sequenced in a study of T cells in women clearing cervical HPV infection. Sequencing used immunoSEQ multiplex PCR; TCRdb keeps in-frame clones, though not all of them. The sample data list about 41,000 clones. Sample: blood buffy coat. All receptors derive from a woman aged 18-69 years with a cervical HPV16 infection that either progressed to CIN3+ or cleared (not recorded which).

Regarding this clone: An end of the junction differs from the germline gene, which may be a read error. The read terminates 3 residues before the CDR3 end, so the remaining end is supplied by the germline J gene. The gene calls are TRBV6-2 or TRBV6-3 and TRBJ2-3, with 8 bases identical to TRBD2. There are 17 residues in the CDR3. From germline, CDR1 is MNHEY and CDR2 SVGEGT. This CDR3 is CASSSTLAGISTGTQYF. The CDR3 bases that were read are TGTGCCAGCAGCTCTACCTTAGCGGGGATTAGCACAGGTACG.

On this clone: The CDR3 goes on 3 residues after the read ends, and that part is filled in from the germline J gene. This chain joins TRBV5-1 and TRBJ2-3, with D possibly being TRBD2 (6 bases). This CDR3 is 17 amino acids long. Germline CDR1 and CDR2: SGHRS and YFSETQ. The V end was cut by 1 base, the J end by 3 bases, with 18 bases between. The CDR3 bases that were read are TGCGCCAGCAGCTTGATGGGTAAGGCGGGGTGGACAGATACG. It is translated as CASSLMGKAGWTDT. The CDR3, in full, reads CASSLMGKAGWTDTQYF.

Regarding this clone: The missing CDR3 end, 3 residues past where the read stops, is filled in from the germline J gene. V usage is TRBV5-4 and J usage is TRBJ1-1, with TRBD1 as a possible D gene (6 bases). The CDR3 loop spans 14 amino acids. The V end lost 2 bases, the J end lost 1 base, and 9 bases lay between the germline ends. Germline CDR1 and CDR2: SGHNT and YYREEE (reference sequence). The DNA read from the CDR3 is TGTGCCAGCAGCTTTGGAGGGGGGAACACTGAA. Translated, it gives CASSFGGGNTE. The full-length CDR3 reads as CASSFGGGNTEAFF.

About this clone itself: The read terminates 3 residues ahead of where the CDR3 ends, so the germline J gene completes it. The rearrangement joins TRBV29-1 to TRBJ2-5, with D possibly matching TRBD1 (5 bases). Trimming took off 8 bases at V and 5 bases at J, with 18 bases between the two ends. Germline V lookup: CDR1 SQVTM, CDR2 ANQGSEA. The CDR3 runs to 13 residues. Here the CDR3 reads CSSTGHLGETQYF. The DNA read from the CDR3 is TGCAGCTCAACCGGACACCTTGGGGAGACC.

As to this clone: The observed sequence ends 3 residues before the CDR3 terminus, with the missing tail filled in from the germline J gene. The chain employs TRBV12-3 or TRBV12-4 and TRBJ2-1, with 7 bases aligning to TRBD1. CDR3 length: 13 residues. Trimming removed 8 bases from V and 6 bases from J; junction bases left unmatched: 7. The part of the CDR3 DNA that was read is TGTGCCAGCCTAGACAGGGCTGTCAATGAG. It is translated as CASLDRAVNE. From start to end, the CDR3 is CASLDRAVNEQFF.

In the case of this clone: The read gets to within 3 residues of the CDR3 end, and the germline J gene fills in the rest. The genes are TRBV30 and TRBJ1-2, with unresolved D. The CDR3 spans 12 residues. Trimming removed 0 bases at V and 7 bases at J, with 9 bases between. Germline-derived CDR1 and CDR2 are GTSNPN and SVGIG (reference sequence). The DNA read from the CDR3 is TGTGCCTGGAGTGTATATAGATCTGGC. Protein: CAWSVYRSG. The CDR3, in full, reads CAWSVYRSGYTF. The whole variable domain, filled in from reference TRBV30 and TRBJ1-2, reads SQTIHQWPATLVQPVGSPLSLECTVEGTSNPNLYWYRQAAGRGLQLLFYSVGIGQISSEVPQNLSASRPQDRQFILSSKKLLLSDSGFYLCAWSVYRSGYTFGSGTRLTVV.

For this clone: The read ends 3 residues shy of where the CDR3 ends; the end is completed using the germline J gene. This rearrangement joins TRBV2 to TRBJ1-5; D call uncertain. With 4 bases removed from V and 7 bases from J, the gap between germline ends came to 8 bases. This CDR3 is 12 amino acids long. Per the germline V gene, CDR1 is SNHLY and CDR2 is FYNNEI. The CDR3 bases that were read are TGTGCCAGCAGTGCCGTGACACAGCCC. Protein: CASSAVTQP. The full CDR3 sequence reads CASSAVTQPQHF.

Worth noting for this clone: The CDR3 goes on 3 residues after the read ends, and that part is filled in from the germline J gene. V usage is TRBV5-1 and J usage is TRBJ2-1, with no clear D. The germline V gene has CDR1 SGHRS and CDR2 YFSETQ. The CDR3 sequence is 12 residues long. V shed 6 bases and J shed 9 bases, with 13 bases lying between them. The CDR3 loop reads CASTSSQAEQFF. The sequenced part of the CDR3 DNA is TGCGCCAGCACCTCCTCCCAGGCTGAG. Full variable domain (remainder filled in from reference TRBV5-1 and TRBJ2-1): KAGVTQTPRYLIKTRGQQVTLSCSPISGHRSVSWYQQTPGQGLQFLFEYFSETQRNKGNFPGRFSGRQFSNSRSEMNVSTLELGDSALYLCASTSSQAEQFFGPGTRLTVL.

As to this clone: With the read ending 3 residues before the CDR3 end, the germline J gene is used to fill in that end. The J gene is TRBJ2-5, the V gene TRBV11-2; D uncertain. CDR3 length: 13 residues. Trimming cost V 3 bases and J 0 bases, with 5 bases left between them. Germline CDR1 and CDR2: SGHAT and FQNNGV. Incomplete CDR3 DNA: TGTGCCAGCAGCTTCGGGTACCAAGAGACC. Amino acids: CASSFGYQET. The complete CDR3 reads CASSFGYQETQYF.

On this clone itself: Sequencing ends 3 residues short of the CDR3 end; the germline J gene provides the rest. This sequence joins TRBV18 and TRBJ1-1, with D unclear. Germline CDR1 reads KGHSH; CDR2 reads LQKENI. The CDR3 totals 13 residues. V was shortened by 3 bases and J by 5 bases, with 10 bases between the two germline ends. This CDR3 is CASSPLDWTEAFF. The part of the CDR3 DNA that was read is TGTGCCAGCTCACCTTTAGATTGGACTGAA.

For this clone: The read finishes 3 residues shy of the CDR3 end, and the germline J gene is used to complete it. The chain has TRBV23-1 and TRBJ1-1; maybe TRBD1 (5 bases). TRBV23-1 is noted as an ORF with a role that remains uncertain. The ends were cut back, 6 bases at V and 1 base at J, with 12 bases in the middle. This CDR3 is built from 14 residues. The CDR3 protein is CASSPGGKNTEAFF. The sequenced CDR3 bases are TGCGCCAGCAGCCCGGGGGGAAAGAACACTGAA.

Points on this clone: The read falls 3 residues short of the CDR3 end, and the missing part is taken from the germline J gene. The gene calls are TRBV2 and TRBJ1-1; D remains unclear. The CDR3 is 13 residues long. Trimming took 8 bases from V and 1 from J, leaving 11 bases between them. Germline CDR1 SNHLY, CDR2 FYNNEI. CDR3 bases read: TGTGCCAGCCAAACAGATTGGAACACTGAA. Translation gives CASQTDWNTE. The whole CDR3 sequence reads CASQTDWNTEAFF.

Remarks on this clone: The read stops 3 residues short of the end of the CDR3; the missing end is completed from the germline J gene. V gene TRBV7-9 combines with J gene TRBJ1-1; 10 bases are a match to TRBD1. J gave up 6 bases and V 2 bases, and 3 bases lay outside the gene matches. The CDR3 covers 14 residues. CDR1 and CDR2 from the germline V gene are SEHNR and FQNEAQ (reference sequence). The CDR3 loop reads CASSLIGQGAEAFF. CDR3 bases read: TGTGCCAGCAGCTTAATCGGACAGGGGGCTGAA.

As to this clone: The CDR3 end falls 3 residues outside the read, so it is completed with the germline J gene. The chain couples TRBV19 to TRBJ1-1; D is unresolved. The CDR3 loop spans 14 amino acids. The germline gives CDR1 LNHDA, CDR2 SQIVND (reference sequence). Trimming stripped 7 bases from V and 2 bases from J, with 14 bases between. The DNA read from the CDR3 is TGTGCCAGTACCCCTTGGAGGGTTAACACTGAA. It codes for CASTPWRVNTE. The whole CDR3 sequence reads CASTPWRVNTEAFF.

Notes on this clone: The sequence runs out 3 residues before the end of the CDR3; the remainder is reconstructed from the germline J gene. The chain links TRBV20-1 to TRBJ1-1; TRBD1 might be the D (6 bases). V was shortened by 6 bases and J by 1 base, with 9 bases between the two germline ends. Germline V gives CDR1 DFQATT, CDR2 SNEGSKA (reference sequence). The CDR3 spans 12 residues. CDR3 region: CSAPTGNTEAFF. Partial CDR3 DNA: TGCAGTGCCCCGACAGGGAACACTGAA.

Concerning this clone: From the germline J gene comes the end of the CDR3, since the read stops 3 residues before it. At the DNA level, this CDR3 is encoded by other sequences in the same sample as well. V usage is TRBV28 and J usage is TRBJ2-2; perhaps TRBD1 as D (5 bases). Trimming pared 3 bases from V and 5 bases from J, leaving 10 bases between. The length of the CDR3 is 14 residues. Per the germline V gene, CDR1 is MDHEN and CDR2 is SYDVKM. This CDR3 reads CASSLDQGTGELFF. Partial CDR3 DNA: TGTGCCAGCAGTTTGGATCAGGGTACCGGGGAG.

On this clone: The CDR3 end lies 3 residues beyond the end of the read and is filled in from the germline J gene. This rearrangement joins TRBV30 to TRBJ1-1, with D perhaps TRBD1 (5 bases). Trimming pared 0 bases from V and 6 bases from J, leaving 8 bases between. Germline-derived CDR1 and CDR2 are GTSNPN and SVGIG (reference sequence). The CDR3 has 12 residues. The CDR3 DNA, read in part, is TGTGCCTGGAGTGTCGACAGAGCTGAA. Its translation: CAWSVDRAE. The full-length CDR3 reads as CAWSVDRAEAFF.

As for this clone: The read ends 3 residues early relative to the CDR3; the germline J gene fills the gap. The chain combines TRBV2 with TRBJ2-7; TRBD2 matches 7 bases. The germline gives CDR1 SNHLY, CDR2 FYNNEI. This CDR3 region has 14 residues. With 6 bases clipped from V and 2 bases from J, the junction kept 7 bases outside the gene matches. The CDR3 bases that were read are TGTGCCAGCAGAGCCAATCTAGCGGCCTACGAG. Its translation is CASRANLAAYE. The full CDR3 protein is CASRANLAAYEQYF.

Points on this clone: The read gets to within 3 residues of the CDR3 end, and the germline J gene fills in the rest. The rearrangement joins TRBV18 to TRBJ2-7; perhaps TRBD2 as D (5 bases). Trimming took off 5 bases at V and 2 bases at J, with 13 bases between the two ends. The CDR3 consists of 14 residues. The germline gives CDR1 KGHSH, CDR2 LQKENI. The sequenced part of the CDR3 DNA is TGTGCCAGCTCATCCACTAGTGTAACCTACGAG. It encodes CASSSTSVTYE. In full, the CDR3 reads CASSSTSVTYEQYF.

On this clone itself: One end of the junction fails to match germline, which may point to a read error. With the read ending 3 residues before the CDR3 end, the germline J gene is used to fill in that end. The rearrangement links TRBV7-8 to TRBJ2-1; 8 nucleotides agree with TRBD2. Per the germline V gene, CDR1 is SGHVS and CDR2 is FQNEAQ. CDR3 length: 15 residues. The CDR3 bases that were read are TGTGCCAACAGCAAAAGCGGGGGTTCCTACAATGAG. Translating gives CANSKSGGSYNE. The CDR3 as a whole reads CANSKSGGSYNEQFF.

With respect to this clone: The read ends 3 residues shy of where the CDR3 ends; the end is completed using the germline J gene. The chain is built from TRBV19 and TRBJ2-7, with a possible D match to TRBD1 (6 bases). Germline CDR1 reads LNHDA; CDR2 reads SQIVND (reference sequence). This CDR3 comprises 15 residues. V lost 5 bases and J lost 0, with 14 bases in between. The CDR3 is CASSPAGAFSYEQYF. CDR3 DNA (partial): TGTGCCAGTAGTCCGGCAGGGGCCTTCTCCTACGAG.

CDR3 DNA, as far as it was read: TGTGCCAGCAGCTTAGGGCAGGGGCAAGAGACC. This sequence encodes CASSLGQGQET. The whole CDR3 region reads CASSLGQGQETQYF. This chain joins TRBV7-9 and TRBJ2-5; the D gene is possibly TRBD1 (6 bases). The missing CDR3 end, 3 residues past where the read stops, is filled in from the germline J gene. The CDR3 has 14 amino acids. Germline assignment: CDR1 SEHNR and CDR2 FQNEAQ (reference sequence). Deletions cut 1 base from V and 2 bases from J, with 8 bases between.

Note on this clone: Read data end 3 residues before the CDR3 end; the end is taken from the germline J gene. V and J are TRBV2 and TRBJ2-4; 8 nucleotides agree with TRBD1. Trimming at V came to 6 bases and at J to 0 bases, leaving 13 bases not matched to a gene. The length of the CDR3 is 18 residues. CDR1 and CDR2 (germline): SNHLY, FYNNEI. The sequenced part of the CDR3 DNA is TGTGCCAGCAGGGACAGGGCTGTTATGGGGATAGCCAAAAACATT. Protein: CASRDRAVMGIAKNI. The entire CDR3 is CASRDRAVMGIAKNIQYF.

Turning to this clone: The read stops 3 residues short of the end of the CDR3; the missing end is completed from the germline J gene. This chain connects TRBV2 to TRBJ2-6; tentative D call: TRBD1 (6 bases). V lost 4 bases, J lost 0 bases, and 16 bases lay in between. CDR3 length: 18 residues. Germline lookup yields CDR1 SNHLY and CDR2 FYNNEI. CDR3 residues: CASSVYSGTSSGANVLTF. CDR3 DNA, as far as it was read: TGTGCCAGCAGTGTATATTCGGGGACAAGCTCTGGGGCCAACGTC.

The CDR3 here is CASSGLTIQGMLNQPQHF. The CDR3 DNA, read in part, is TGCGCCAGCAGTGGACTGACAATACAGGGTATGCTCAATCAGCCC. The chain links TRBV10-2 to TRBJ1-5, with a weak D call TRBD1 (6 bases). The read finishes 3 residues shy of the CDR3 end, and the germline J gene is used to complete it. Germline loops: CDR1 WSHSY, CDR2 SAAADI. V was shortened by 4 bases and J by 3 bases, with 22 bases between the two germline ends. The CDR3 has 18 residues.

Partial CDR3 DNA: TGCAGTGCTAGAGAAACGGGACAGGTCGATGGC. Translation gives CSARETGQVDG. The entire CDR3 is CSARETGQVDGYTF. The J gene is TRBJ1-2, the V gene TRBV20-1; 8 nucleotides match TRBD1. The CDR3 goes on 3 residues after the read ends, and that part is filled in from the germline J gene. CDR1 and CDR2 from the germline V gene are DFQATT and SNEGSKA (reference sequence). The CDR3 has 14 amino acids. V dropped 0 bases and J dropped 6; count of bases not matched to a gene: 6.